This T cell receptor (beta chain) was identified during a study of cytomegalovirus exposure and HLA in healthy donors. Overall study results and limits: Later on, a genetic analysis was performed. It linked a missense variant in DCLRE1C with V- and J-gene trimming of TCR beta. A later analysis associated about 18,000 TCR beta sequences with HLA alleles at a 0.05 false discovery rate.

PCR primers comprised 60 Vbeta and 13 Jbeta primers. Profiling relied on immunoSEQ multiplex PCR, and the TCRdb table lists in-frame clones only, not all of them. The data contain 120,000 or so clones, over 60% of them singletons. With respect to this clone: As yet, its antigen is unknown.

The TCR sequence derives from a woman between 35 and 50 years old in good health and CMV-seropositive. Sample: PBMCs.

The CDR3: CASSQDRGYNSPLHF. The CDR3 region has the DNA TGTGCCAGCAGCCAGGACAGGGGTTATAATTCACCCCTCCACTTT. The chain joins TRBV6-5 to TRBJ1-6; 9 nucleotides agree with TRBD1. The CDR3 is made up of 15 amino acids. V shed 6 bases and J 4 bases; nucleotides not matched to a gene: 4. Germline loops: CDR1 MNHEY, CDR2 SVGAGI.